Listed below are T cell receptor beta chains from one sample, sequenced in a study of blood T cell repertoires in COVID-19. Profiled with immunoSEQ multiplex PCR; TCRdb holds only in-frame clones, not every one. This table holds roughly 230,000 clones, approximately 86% found once. Sequencing used peripheral blood. The origin of the receptors is a human donor in a cohort sampled during active COVID-19. The CDR3 runs from the conserved cysteine through the conserved F or W. D genes are given only for firm matches. Size is stated for part of the rows, as once, few or many counts, or as a class when the clone is expanded.

>TRBV28|TRBJ1-5|-|-
CASSSGQSNQPQHF
TGTGCCAGCAGTAGTGGACAGAGCAATCAGCCCCAGCATTTT
>TRBV30|TRBJ1-4|TRBD1|-
CAWDRGPFDLEGEKLFF
TGTGCCTGGGACAGGGGCCCATTTGACCTCGAGGGTGAAAAACTGTTTTTT
>TRBV29-1|TRBJ1-4|-|-
CSVEGPGAEKLFF
TGCAGCGTTGAAGGTCCGGGAGCGGAAAAACTGTTTTTT
>TRBV7-8|TRBJ1-2|TRBD1|-
CASSLGDSRLHTF
TGTGCCAGCAGCTTAGGGGACAGCCGTTTGCACACCTTC
>TRBV5-8|TRBJ1-4|-|-
CASSRRTTNEKLFF
TGTGCCAGCAGCCGCAGAACAACTAATGAAAAACTGTTTTTT
>TRBV6-5|TRBJ2-7|TRBD2|-
CASSYGSGNYEQYF
TGTGCCAGCAGTTATGGTAGCGGGAACTACGAGCAGTACTTC
>TRBV4-1|TRBJ2-7|TRBD2|-
CASSRWRLAVKGAYEQYF
TGCGCCAGCAGTCGGTGGAGACTAGCGGTTAAGGGCGCCTACGAGCAGTACTTC
>TRBV5-8|TRBJ2-5|-|few
CASSRQQETQYF
TGTGCCAGCAGCCGACAGCAAGAGACCCAGTACTTC
>TRBV14|TRBJ2-2|TRBD2|few
CASSQPGTSGGARELFF
TGTGCCAGCAGCCAACCTGGGACTAGCGGGGGGGCCCGAGAGCTGTTTTTT
>TRBV27|TRBJ2-3|TRBD1|-
CASRIIQGPSTDTQYF
TGTGCCAGCAGGATAATACAGGGGCCTAGCACAGATACGCAGTATTTT
>TRBV6-2/TRBV6-3|TRBJ1-1|TRBD1|-
CASSETGGETEAFF
TGTGCCAGCAGTGAGACAGGGGGCGAGACTGAAGCTTTCTTT
>TRBV5-6|TRBJ1-1|-|-
CASTPVRGRYVNTEAFF
TGTGCCAGCACCCCGGTAAGGGGCCGATATGTGAACACTGAAGCTTTCTTT
>TRBV7-6|TRBJ1-6|TRBD1|-
CASSLAGQGASYSPLHF
TGTGCCAGCAGCTTAGCGGGACAGGGGGCCAGCTATTCACCCCTCCACTTT
>TRBV2|TRBJ1-2|TRBD1|-
CARTGTARNYGYTF
TGTGCCAGGACCGGGACAGCTAGAAACTATGGCTACACCTTC
>TRBV7-2|TRBJ2-2|-|-
CASSTGLTTGELFF
TGTGCCAGCAGCACCGGACTAACCACCGGGGAGCTGTTTTTT
>TRBV10-1|TRBJ1-4|TRBD1|-
CASSEADRGEKLFF
TGCGCCAGCAGTGAGGCGGACAGGGGTGAAAAACTGTTTTTT
>TRBV29-1|TRBJ2-1|TRBD2|many
CSAEPQREVLNEQFF
TGCAGCGCCGAACCTCAGCGGGAGGTTCTCAATGAGCAGTTCTTC
>TRBV14|TRBJ2-1|TRBD1|once
CASSHGQGAVGEQFF
TGTGCCAGCAGCCACGGACAGGGGGCGGTGGGGGAGCAGTTCTTC
>TRBV7-6|TRBJ2-7|TRBD1|once
CASSLAGSVTGTYEQYF
TGTGCCAGCAGCTTAGCAGGATCCGTGACAGGGACCTACGAGCAGTACTTC
>TRBV11-2|TRBJ1-5|-|-
CASSLLPSQDQPQHF
TGTGCCAGCAGCCTCTTGCCGAGTCAGGATCAGCCCCAGCATTTT
>TRBV11-2|TRBJ2-5|-|-
CASSLRRTVQETQYF
TGTGCCAGCAGCTTAAGAAGGACAGTACAAGAGACCCAGTACTTC
>TRBV14|TRBJ1-4|-|-
CASSRTLTEKLFF
TGTGCCAGCAGCCGCACTTTGACTGAGAAACTGTTTTTT
>TRBV11-3|TRBJ2-3|-|-
CASSLGLGARETDTQYF
TGTGCCAGCAGCTTAGGGCTGGGGGCGCGTGAAACAGATACGCAGTATTTT
>TRBV28|TRBJ2-4|-|once
CASSTRVVGSKNIQYF
TGTGCCAGCAGTACCAGGGTGGTGGGTTCCAAAAACATTCAGTACTTC
>TRBV19|TRBJ2-5|TRBD2|-
CASSMGQGGETQYF
TGTGCCAGTAGTATGGGGCAGGGAGGGGAGACCCAGTACTTC
>TRBV30|TRBJ2-1|-|-
CAWSGSYNEQFF
TGTGCCTGGAGTGGCAGCTACAATGAGCAGTTCTTC
>TRBV5-5|TRBJ2-1|-|-
CASSPTGGPLEEQFF
TGTGCCAGCAGCCCCACTGGCGGGCCCCTGGAGGAGCAGTTCTTC
>TRBV9|TRBJ1-2|-|-
CASSVDENYGYTF
TGTGCCAGCAGCGTAGATGAGAACTATGGCTACACCTTC